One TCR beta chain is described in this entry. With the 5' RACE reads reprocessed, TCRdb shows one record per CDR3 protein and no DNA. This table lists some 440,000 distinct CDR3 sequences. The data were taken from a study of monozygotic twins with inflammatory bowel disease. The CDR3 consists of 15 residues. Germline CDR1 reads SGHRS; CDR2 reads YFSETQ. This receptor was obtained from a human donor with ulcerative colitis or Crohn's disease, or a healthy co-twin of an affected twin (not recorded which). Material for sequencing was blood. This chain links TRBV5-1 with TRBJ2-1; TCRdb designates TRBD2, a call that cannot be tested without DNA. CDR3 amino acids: CASSLSGLASNEQFF.